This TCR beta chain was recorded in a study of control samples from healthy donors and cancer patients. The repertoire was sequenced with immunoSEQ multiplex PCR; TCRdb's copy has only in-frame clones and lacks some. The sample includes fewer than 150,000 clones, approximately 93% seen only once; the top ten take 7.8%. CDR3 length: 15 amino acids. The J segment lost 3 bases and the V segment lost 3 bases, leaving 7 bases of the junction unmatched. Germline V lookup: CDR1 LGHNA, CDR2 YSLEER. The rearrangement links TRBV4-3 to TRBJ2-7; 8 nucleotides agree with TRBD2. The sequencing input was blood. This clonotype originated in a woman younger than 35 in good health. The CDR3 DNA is TGCGCCAGCAGCCAGATAGCGGGAACGGGCTACGAGCAGTACTTC. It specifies CASSQIAGTGYEQYF.